A selection of T cell receptor beta chains follows, all from one sample in a study of blood T cells in healthy people across ages. TCRdb called the 5' RACE reads again in MiXCR, with one record for every CDR3 protein. This table has 780,000 or so distinct CDR3 sequences, 56% appearing once. Material: blood. Every receptor here comes from a man aged 35 to 55 in good health. The CDR3 runs from the conserved cysteine through the conserved F or W. A D gene is named only where the DNA matches it firmly. Some rows mark clone size as missing; the rest say once, few, many or name a class of expanded clone.

d_call j_call v_call clone_size cdr3_aa cdr3_nt
TRBD2 TRBJ2-1 TRBV29-1 few CSVERGAGGPGEQFF TGCAGCGTTGAAAGGGGTGCGGGAGGGCCGGGTGAGCAGTTCTTC
. TRBJ2-7 TRBV7-2 few CASSLSPSDEQYF TGTGCCAGCAGCTTATCCCCTAGCGACGAGCAGTACTTC
TRBD1 TRBJ2-7 TRBV6-1 . CASSGNRGISGDEQYF TGTGCCAGCAGTGGAAACAGGGGAATTTCCGGGGACGAGCAGTACTTC
. TRBJ2-3 TRBV6-2/TRBV6-3 once CASTTHTDTQYF TGTGCCAGCACTACTCACACAGATACGCAGTATTTT
. TRBJ2-3 TRBV11-2 . CASSLEVPLADTQYF TGTGCCAGCAGCTTAGAGGTCCCCTTGGCGGATACGCAGTATTTT
. TRBJ2-5 TRBV9 . CASSLRETETQYF TGTGCCAGCAGCCTTAGGGAAACAGAGACCCAGTACTTC
. TRBJ2-5 TRBV29-1 . CSVPTSRTGRETQYF TGCAGCGTCCCAACCTCAAGGACCGGTAGAGAGACCCAGTACTTC
. TRBJ1-2 TRBV10-3 few CAISFGTGDGYTF TGTGCCATCAGTTTCGGAACGGGGGATGGCTACACCTTC
. TRBJ2-7 TRBV20-1 . CSARVVPIPYEQYF TGCAGTGCTAGAGTCGTACCAATTCCCTACGAGCAGTACTTC
TRBD2 TRBJ2-1 TRBV20-1 . CSAPRTSDNEQFF TGCAGTGCTCCTAGGACTAGCGACAATGAGCAGTTCTTC
. TRBJ1-2 TRBV7-3 . CASSLSGGTSGYTF TGTGCCAGCAGCTTAAGCGGGGGGACTAGTGGCTACACCTTC
. TRBJ2-3 TRBV12-3/TRBV12-4 . CASSRNRGSRTDTQYF TGTGCCAGCAGCCGAAACCGTGGATCTCGCACAGATACGCAGTATTTT
TRBD2 TRBJ2-1 TRBV12-3/TRBV12-4 . CASSPPGTTRYGQFF TGTGCCAGCAGTCCTCCCGGGACTACGAGGTATGGGCAGTTCTTC
TRBD1 TRBJ2-7 TRBV10-3 . CAIRGTGNYEQYF TGTGCCATCAGAGGGACAGGGAACTACGAGCAGTACTTC
. TRBJ2-7 TRBV20-1 . CSASAPGQRYF TGCAGTGCTAGCGCTCCCGGACAGCGGTACTTC
. TRBJ2-7 TRBV9 . CASSASLDNEQYF TGTGCCAGCAGCGCCTCACTAGATAATGAGCAGTACTTC